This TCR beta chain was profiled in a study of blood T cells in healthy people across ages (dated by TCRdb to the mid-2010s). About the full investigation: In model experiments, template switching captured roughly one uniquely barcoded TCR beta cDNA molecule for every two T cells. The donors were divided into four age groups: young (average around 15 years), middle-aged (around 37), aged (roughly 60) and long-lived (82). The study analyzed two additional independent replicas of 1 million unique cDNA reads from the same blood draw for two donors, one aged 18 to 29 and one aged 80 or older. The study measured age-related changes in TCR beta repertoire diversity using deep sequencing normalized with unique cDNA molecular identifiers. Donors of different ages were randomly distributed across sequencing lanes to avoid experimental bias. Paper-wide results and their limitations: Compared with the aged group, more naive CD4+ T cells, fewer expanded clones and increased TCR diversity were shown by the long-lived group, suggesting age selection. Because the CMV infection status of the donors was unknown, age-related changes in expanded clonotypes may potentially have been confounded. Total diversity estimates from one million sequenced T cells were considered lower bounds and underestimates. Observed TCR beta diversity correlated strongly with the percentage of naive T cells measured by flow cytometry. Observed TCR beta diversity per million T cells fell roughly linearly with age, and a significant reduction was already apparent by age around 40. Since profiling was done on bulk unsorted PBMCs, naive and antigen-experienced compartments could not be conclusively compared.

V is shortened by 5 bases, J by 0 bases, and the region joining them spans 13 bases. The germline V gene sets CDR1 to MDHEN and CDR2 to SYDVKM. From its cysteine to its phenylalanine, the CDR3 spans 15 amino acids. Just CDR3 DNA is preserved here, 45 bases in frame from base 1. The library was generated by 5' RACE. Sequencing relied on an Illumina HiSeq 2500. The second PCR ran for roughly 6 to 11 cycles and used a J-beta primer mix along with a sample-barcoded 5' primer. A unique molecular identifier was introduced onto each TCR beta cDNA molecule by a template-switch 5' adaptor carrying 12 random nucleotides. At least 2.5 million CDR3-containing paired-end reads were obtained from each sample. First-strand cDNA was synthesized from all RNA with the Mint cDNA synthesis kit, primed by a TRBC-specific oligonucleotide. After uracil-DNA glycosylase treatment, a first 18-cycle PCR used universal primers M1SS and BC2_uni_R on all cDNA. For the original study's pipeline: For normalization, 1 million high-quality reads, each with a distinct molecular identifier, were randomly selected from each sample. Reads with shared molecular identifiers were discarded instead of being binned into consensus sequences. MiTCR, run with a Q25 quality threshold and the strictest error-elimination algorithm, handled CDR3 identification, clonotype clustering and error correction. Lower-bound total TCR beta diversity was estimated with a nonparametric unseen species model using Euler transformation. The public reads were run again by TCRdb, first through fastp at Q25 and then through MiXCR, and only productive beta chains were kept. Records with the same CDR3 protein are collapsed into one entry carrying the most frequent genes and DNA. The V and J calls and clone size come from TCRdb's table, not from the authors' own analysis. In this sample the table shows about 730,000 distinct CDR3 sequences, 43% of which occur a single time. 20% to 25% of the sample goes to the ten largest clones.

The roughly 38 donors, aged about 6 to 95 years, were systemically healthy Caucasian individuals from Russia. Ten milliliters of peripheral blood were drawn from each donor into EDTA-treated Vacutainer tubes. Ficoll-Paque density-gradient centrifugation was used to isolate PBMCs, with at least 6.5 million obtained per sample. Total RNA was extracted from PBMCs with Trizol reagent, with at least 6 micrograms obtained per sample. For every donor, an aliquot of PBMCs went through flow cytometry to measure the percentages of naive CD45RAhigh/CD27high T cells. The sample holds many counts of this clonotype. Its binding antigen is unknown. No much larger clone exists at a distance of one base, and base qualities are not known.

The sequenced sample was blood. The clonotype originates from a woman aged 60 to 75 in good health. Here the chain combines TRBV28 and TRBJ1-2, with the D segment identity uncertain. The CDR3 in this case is CASSPMPVANYGYTF. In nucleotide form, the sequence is TGTGCCAGCAGTCCAATGCCGGTCGCTAACTATGGCTACACCTTC.